This passage covers 25 T cell receptor beta chains from one sample sequenced in a study of blood T cells in healthy people across ages. Sample-barcoded 5' priming and a J-beta primer mix drove a second PCR of about 6 to 12 cycles. From the 5' RACE reads, TCRdb called clonotypes with MiXCR, one entry per CDR3 protein. The table includes fewer than 700,000 distinct CDR3 sequences, around two fifths detected once. The specimen was blood. The source is a man older than 75 in good health.

The chain links TRBV19 to TRBJ2-7, with unresolved D. This CDR3 is 10 amino acids long. Trimming took 11 bases from V and 3 from J, leaving 8 bases between them. Germline values: CDR1 LNHDA, CDR2 SQIVND (reference sequence). The CDR3: CAEQVYEQYF. The CDR3 nucleotides read TGTGCCGAGCAGGTCTACGAGCAGTACTTC.

This clonotype appeared a few times. J is TRBJ2-7 and V is TRBV7-2; 9 bases match TRBD2. The CDR3 spans 14 residues. Germline V gene data show CDR1 as SGHTA and CDR2 as FQGNSA. The ends lost 5 bases at V and 4 bases at J; junction bases unmatched: 6. CDR3 amino acids: CASSQVAGEYEQYF. Written as DNA, the CDR3 is TGTGCCAGCAGCCAGGTAGCGGGAGAATACGAGCAGTACTTC.

This chain links TRBV5-4 with TRBJ2-1; D is perhaps TRBD2 (6 bases). V was trimmed by 3 bases and J by 4 bases, leaving 14 bases between them. This CDR3 spans 15 amino acids. Germline CDR1 reads SGHNT; CDR2 reads YYREEE (reference sequence). This chain's CDR3 is CASSSPGLTYNEQFF. The CDR3 DNA follows: TGTGCCAGCAGCTCCCCGGGACTGACATACAATGAGCAGTTCTTC.

J is TRBJ2-7 and V is TRBV21-1; TRBD1 is taken as the D call from the table, unchecked against the DNA. TRBV21-1 is given as a pseudogene. The CDR3 has 15 residues. CDR3 sequence reads: CASSKVMGQPYEQYF. The CDR3 DNA follows: TGTGCCAGCAGCAAAGTGATGGGACAGCCCTACGAGCAGTACTTC.

CDR3: CASSTGTGLSNQPQHF. CDR3 in DNA: TGTGCCAGCAGCACCGGGACAGGGTTGAGCAATCAGCCCCAGCATTTT. The V call is TRBV7-9, the J call TRBJ1-5; 9 bases are shared with TRBD1. Germline-derived CDR1 and CDR2 are SEHNR and FQNEAQ (reference sequence). The CDR3 runs to 16 residues. J lost 1 base, V lost 5 bases, and 6 bases had no gene match.

The chain recombines TRBV9 with TRBJ2-7, with TRBD1 matching over 11 bases. The germline V gene has CDR1 SGDLS and CDR2 YYNGEE. The V gene end was trimmed by 6 bases and the J gene end by 3 bases; junction bases not matched to a gene: 5. CDR3 size: 14 residues. The CDR3, as DNA: TGTGCCAGCAACGGACAGGGGGCGGGCTACGAGCAGTACTTC. Translated: CASNGQGAGYEQYF.

This chain uses TRBV20-1 with TRBJ2-1; 12 positions agree with TRBD2. The end of the DNA fits TRBJ2-7 better, so the J call may be wrong. Looked up from germline, CDR1 is DFQATT and CDR2 is SNEGSKA (reference sequence). CDR3 length: 16 residues. The CDR3 loop is CSASTTSGGTYNEQYF. The CDR3 DNA sequence: TGCAGTGCTAGTACGACTAGCGGGGGTACCTACAATGAGCAGTACTTC.

This clonotype was observed once. V and J are TRBV7-9 and TRBJ2-5, with a possible D match to TRBD1 (6 bases). Germline CDR1 and CDR2: SEHNR and FQNEAQ (reference sequence). This CDR3 is built from 16 residues. Trimming removed 5 bases at V and 2 bases at J, with 18 bases between. The CDR3 bases are TGTGCCAGCAGCCCTGTAGGCAGGGGAGTACAAGAGACCCAGTACTTC. Translation: CASSPVGRGVQETQYF.

Only a few counts were recorded for this clonotype. J is TRBJ2-7 and V is TRBV7-2; 11 bases line up with TRBD2. Trimming took 6 bases from V and 2 from J; bases not matched to a gene: 9. CDR1 and CDR2 (germline): SGHTA, FQGNSA. The CDR3 sequence is 16 residues long. The chain's CDR3 is CASRTSGTSGPYEQYF. CDR3 in DNA: TGTGCCAGCAGAACCTCCGGGACTAGCGGACCCTACGAGCAGTACTTC.

The chain uses TRBV28 and TRBJ1-2; TRBD1 matches 9 bases. Trimming took 6 bases from V and 5 from J; bases not matched to a gene: 4. The CDR3 extends over 13 amino acids. CDR1 is MDHEN and CDR2 is SYDVKM in the germline V gene. The CDR3 protein is CASRQQGAYGYTF. CDR3 DNA sequence: TGTGCCAGCAGGCAACAGGGGGCTTATGGCTACACCTTC.

The chain has TRBV15 and TRBJ2-1; 10 bases line up with TRBD2. Germline V lookup: CDR1 LNHNV, CDR2 YYDKDF (reference sequence). This CDR3 region has 16 residues. V shed 0 bases, J shed 7 bases, and the junction held 6 bases outside the gene matches. In nucleotides, the CDR3 is TGTGCCACCAGCAGAGATCTAGCGGGAGTGGGGAATGAGCAGTTCTTC. Protein sequence: CATSRDLAGVGNEQFF. The entire variable domain, with the rest obtained from reference TRBV15 and TRBJ2-1, is as follows: DAMVIQNPRYQVTQFGKPVTLSCSQTLNHNVMYWYQQKSSQAPKLLFHYYDKDFNNEADTPDNFQSRRPNTSFCFLDIRSPGLGDTAMYLCATSRDLAGVGNEQFFGPGTRLTVL.

This clonotype was counted at least ten times. V is TRBV11-3 and J is TRBJ2-3; 7 bases map to TRBD1. Germline V gene lookup returns CDR1 SGHNT and CDR2 YENEEA. The CDR3 contains 14 residues. J gave up 4 bases and V 4 bases, and 5 bases lay outside the gene matches. CDR3 sequence: CASSSRQGPDTQYF. DNA of the CDR3: TGTGCCAGCAGCTCACGACAGGGCCCAGATACGCAGTATTTT.

The V gene is TRBV20-1, the J gene TRBJ1-6, with a weak D call TRBD1 (5 bases). There are 13 residues in the CDR3. Germline V gene lookup returns CDR1 DFQATT and CDR2 SNEGSKA (reference sequence). Trimming took 6 bases from V and 11 from J, leaving 17 bases between them. The CDR3 DNA reads TGCAGTGCCTATAAGACGGACACAGCACCCCTCCACTTT. The encoded protein is CSAYKTDTAPLHF.

The chain recombines TRBV7-6 with TRBJ2-2, with 8 bases aligning to TRBD2. The V segment lost 1 base and the J segment 8 bases; nucleotides outside the gene matches: 12. Looked up from germline, CDR1 is SGHVS and CDR2 is FNYEAQ. The CDR3 runs to 17 residues. CDR3 nucleotides: TGTGCCAGCAGCTTAGTTATCGGGAGGGCCCCGCAAGGGGAGCTGTTTTTT. Translating it yields CASSLVIGRAPQGELFF.

The gene calls are TRBV27 and TRBJ2-1, with D possibly being TRBD1 or TRBD2 (6 bases each). V lost 8 bases and J lost 8, with 19 bases in between. The CDR3 length is 14 residues. Germline V gene lookup returns CDR1 MNHEY and CDR2 SMNVEV (reference sequence). CDR3 DNA sequence: TGTGCCAGCGGGGGAGAGGGGGGCCTACATGAGCAGTTCTTC. Protein sequence: CASGGEGGLHEQFF.

This clonotype was counted only a few times. This chain's CDR3 is CASSATDTLSYEQYF. Written as DNA, the CDR3 is TGTGCCAGCAGTGCCACGGACACACTCTCCTACGAGCAGTACTTC. V is TRBV6-1 and J is TRBJ2-7; D is perhaps TRBD1 (5 bases). CDR3 length: 15 amino acids. Per the germline V gene, CDR1 is MNHNS and CDR2 is SASEGT. V lost 4 bases to trimming and J lost 0 bases, with 13 bases between them.

This clonotype was seen a handful of times. The gene calls are TRBV14 and TRBJ2-1, with 8 positions matching TRBD2. J gave up 10 bases and V 3 bases, and 5 bases lay outside the gene matches. The CDR3 loop spans 13 amino acids. Germline CDR1 is SGHDN and CDR2 is FVKESK. In DNA form, the CDR3 reads TGTGCCAGCAGCCAGGCTCGGGGGGGGGAGCAGTTCTTC. This encodes CASSQARGGEQFF.

The chain recombines TRBV2 with TRBJ1-5, with D tentatively TRBD1 (5 bases). Germline CDR1 and CDR2: SNHLY and FYNNEI. The CDR3 runs 15 residues. Trimming shortened V by 5 bases and J by 4 bases, and 15 bases separated the two germline ends. The CDR3 region has the DNA TGTGCCAGCAGTCCCGGCGGGGGATGGAATCAGCCCCAGCATTTT. Residues: CASSPGGGWNQPQHF.

The chain has TRBV4-2 and TRBJ1-1, with D hard to call. This CDR3 spans 13 amino acids. In germline, CDR1 is LGHNA, CDR2 YNFKEQ. The V end lost 0 bases, the J end lost 6 bases, and 8 bases lay between the germline ends. For the CDR3, the DNA is TGTGCCAGCAGCCAAGATCGGGCAGCTGAAGCTTTCTTT. Its protein product is CASSQDRAAEAFF.

Comments on this clonotype: One end of the junction fails to match germline, which may point to a read error. The CDR3, as DNA: TGTGCCTGCGAGGCCGCGGGGAGGGATACGCAGTATTTC. Its translation is CACEAAGRDTQYF. The genes are TRBV11-2 and TRBJ2-3; TRBD2 aligns across 7 bases. Germline V gives CDR1 SGHAT, CDR2 FQNNGV. There are 13 residues in the CDR3.

The rearrangement joins TRBV14 to TRBJ2-7, with D perhaps TRBD2 (5 bases). V gave up 5 bases and J gave up 7 bases, with 18 bases separating them. The CDR3 spans 14 residues. Germline-derived CDR1 and CDR2 are SGHDN and FVKESK. Here the CDR3 reads CASSYRETCNEQYF. The CDR3 coding sequence is TGTGCCAGCAGCTACCGGGAAACCTGCAATGAGCAGTACTTC.

V is TRBV7-9 and J is TRBJ1-2, with D possibly TRBD1 on 5 matching bases. The length of the CDR3 is 14 residues. V lost 5 bases and J lost 7, with 17 bases in between. Germline loops: CDR1 SEHNR, CDR2 FQNEAQ (reference sequence). CDR3 DNA sequence: TGTGCCAGCAGCCGCGGGGCCCAGAGCGGTGGCTACACCTTC. This encodes CASSRGAQSGGYTF.

In this sample, this clonotype turned up a few times. The rearrangement uses TRBV20-1 and TRBJ2-5; D unresolved. The ends were cut back, 3 bases at V and 0 bases at J, with 8 bases in the middle. CDR3 size: 13 residues. Germline V gene data show CDR1 as DFQATT and CDR2 as SNEGSKA (reference sequence). Written as DNA, the CDR3 is TGCAGTGCTAGTATCGGCTACCAAGAGACCCAGTACTTC. Its translation is CSASIGYQETQYF.

This clonotype was recorded a few times. The chain carries TRBV11-2 and TRBJ2-2; D call uncertain. Between the trimmed V and J ends, which lost 0 bases and 7 bases, there was a span of 6 bases. CDR1 is SGHAT, CDR2 FQNNGV, per germline. The CDR3 totals 13 residues. This CDR3 reads CASSLDPGGELFF. The CDR3 DNA sequence: TGTGCCAGCAGCTTAGATCCCGGCGGGGAGCTGTTTTTT.

There are a few counts of this clonotype. This chain connects TRBV20-1 to TRBJ2-7; D unresolved. From germline, CDR1 is DFQATT and CDR2 SNEGSKA (reference sequence). The length of the CDR3 is 14 residues. V lost 1 base to trimming and J lost 2 bases, with 12 bases between them. The CDR3 protein is CSARVAFGAYEQYF. The DNA for the CDR3 is TGCAGTGCTAGAGTAGCTTTTGGGGCCTACGAGCAGTACTTC.